Listed below are T cell receptor beta chains from one sample, sequenced in a study of human T cells and chemical hapten exposure. In TCRdb, the RACE reads were re-called with MiXCR into one record per CDR3 protein. The data show about 98,000 distinct CDR3 sequences, with 9.5% to 14% seen just once and 2.5% to 4% held by the top ten. The sequencing used whole blood, collected in connection with sensitization to the hapten diphenylcyclopropenone (DPC). These receptors originate from a woman in her sixties or seventies with alopecia areata. Some clones in this sample may be carry-over from other donors' samples. CDR3s include the opening cysteine and the closing phenylalanine or tryptophan. The D gene is left open where the match is weak. Clone size appears in some rows only: once, few, many, or a class for an expanded clone.

clone size	V gene	D gene	J gene	CDR3 DNA	CDR3 protein
many	TRBV12-3/TRBV12-4	TRBD1	TRBJ1-5	TGTGCCAGCAGCCGGGACAGGGGAGCCCAGCCCCAGCATTTT	CASSRDRGAQPQHF
-	TRBV18	-	TRBJ1-1	TGTGCCAGCTCATCAGTCCCTACAGGTACGAACACTGAAGCTTTCTTT	CASSSVPTGTNTEAFF
many	TRBV11-2	-	TRBJ2-1	TGTGCCAGCAGCCTCTGGGACACCCAGGGGAATGAGCAGTTCTTC	CASSLWDTQGNEQFF
few	TRBV5-1	-	TRBJ1-2	TGCGCCAGCAGCTTCCTGGGGGGCGACGGCTACACCTTC	CASSFLGGDGYTF
few	TRBV5-1	TRBD1	TRBJ2-5	TGCGCCAGCAGCTTGGGACAGGGTTGGGAGACCCAGTACTTC	CASSLGQGWETQYF
many	TRBV19	TRBD1	TRBJ2-3	TGTGCCAGTAGCCTCCAGGGGGCAGATACGCAGTATTTT	CASSLQGADTQYF
few	TRBV5-1	-	TRBJ1-1	TGCGCCAGCAGCTTGGTCTCGGGGGTTCACACTGAAGCTTTCTTT	CASSLVSGVHTEAFF
-	TRBV18	TRBD1	TRBJ1-1	TGTGCCAGCTCGCCCGGGACAGGGCTTGTGAGTGAAGCTTTCTTT	CASSPGTGLVSEAFF
-	TRBV19	TRBD2	TRBJ2-3	TGTGCCAGTAGGGGACTAGCCACAGATACGCAGTATTTT	CASRGLATDTQYF
many	TRBV4-1	-	TRBJ2-7	TGCGCCAGCAGCCAAGGCAACTACGAGCAGTACTTC	CASSQGNYEQYF
few	TRBV2	-	TRBJ1-2	TGTGCCAGCAGTGAAGCGGCGGTGGCTGGCTACACCTTC	CASSEAAVAGYTF
many	TRBV19	TRBD2	TRBJ2-1	TGTGCCAGTAGTATCGGGGGACTAGCGGCTACCTACAATGAGCAGTTCTTC	CASSIGGLAATYNEQFF
few	TRBV6-1	TRBD2	TRBJ2-1	TGTGCCAGCAGTGAGCGGGGGGCGAGTAATGAGCAGTTCTTC	CASSERGASNEQFF
many	TRBV12-3/TRBV12-4	-	TRBJ1-1	TGTGCCAGCAGTGCACGGGGGGGACGGGGTGAAGTTTTCTTT	CASSARGGRGEVFF
few	TRBV7-6	-	TRBJ1-1	TGTGCCAGCAGCTTAGTCGGGGTTACTGAAGCTTTCTTT	CASSLVGVTEAFF
-	TRBV11-2	-	TRBJ2-3	TGTGCCAGCAGCCCGACCGAGCAATCTAGCACAGATACGCAGTATTTT	CASSPTEQSSTDTQYF
few	TRBV3-1	TRBD1	TRBJ2-2	TGTGCCAGCAGCCAGACAGGGACAGGGAACGGGGAGCTGTTTTTT	CASSQTGTGNGELFF
few	TRBV3-1	-	TRBJ1-6	TGTGCCAGCAGCGAGGGGCTCCGAAATTCACCCCTCCACTTT	CASSEGLRNSPLHF
many	TRBV20-1	-	TRBJ1-1	TGCGGTGCTAGCCATCCCTGGGGGGGCACTGAAGCTTTCTTT	CGASHPWGGTEAFF
-	TRBV20-1	TRBD2	TRBJ2-1	TGCAGTGCTAGAGATCCCCGAGCGGGGGGGAACTACAATGAGCAGTTCTTC	CSARDPRAGGNYNEQFF
many	TRBV10-2	-	TRBJ2-3	TGCGCCAGCAGTGTATCGAGGTTAGGGTCATCAGATACGCAGTATTTT	CASSVSRLGSSDTQYF
few	TRBV7-9	-	TRBJ2-5	TGTGCCAGCAGCTTAGAACCCGGGGAAGAGACCCAGTACTTC	CASSLEPGEETQYF
many	TRBV23-1	TRBD1	TRBJ1-6	TGCGCCAGCAGAACAGGGGGCCCGTATTCACCCCTCCACTTT	CASRTGGPYSPLHF
many	TRBV20-1	-	TRBJ2-2	TGCAGTGCTAGAGATTCTGGGTCCGGCAGGGCGAACACCGGGGAGCTGTTTTTT	CSARDSGSGRANTGELFF
many	TRBV7-9	-	TRBJ2-7	TGTGCCAGCAGCTCCCAGGGCTACGAGCAGTACTTC	CASSSQGYEQYF
many	TRBV5-5	-	TRBJ2-1	TGTGCCAGCAGCCACGGGGGGCAGCCTGAGCAGTTCTTC	CASSHGGQPEQFF
many	TRBV3-1	-	TRBJ1-2	TGTGCCAGCAGCCAAGATTCCGCCCACTATGGCTACACCTTC	CASSQDSAHYGYTF
few	TRBV12-3/TRBV12-4	-	TRBJ2-6	TGTGCCAGCAGTTCCTCCGCGGGGTCTGGGGCCAACGTCCTGATTTTC	CASSSSAGSGANVLIF
many	TRBV20-1	-	TRBJ1-2	TGCAGTGCTAATAGGCTATACTATGGCTACACCTTC	CSANRLYYGYTF
-	TRBV14	-	TRBJ2-7	TGTGCCAGCAGCCAAGATGTCACCAGGTCCTACGAGCAGTACTTC	CASSQDVTRSYEQYF
many	TRBV9	TRBD2	TRBJ2-1	TGTGCCAGCAGCGTAGCTTTCGAGCCGTTGGTAGCGGGATACAATGAGCAGTTCTTC	CASSVAFEPLVAGYNEQFF
many	TRBV19	-	TRBJ2-4	TGTGCCAGTAGCCCTCAAGGAGCGACCAAAAACATTCAGTACTTC	CASSPQGATKNIQYF
-	TRBV9	TRBD1	TRBJ1-5	TGTGCCAGCAGCGTAGAGGGACAGCTCAATCAGCCCCAGCATTTT	CASSVEGQLNQPQHF
many	TRBV7-9	TRBD2	TRBJ2-1	TGTGCCAGCAGCATCGGAGGAGTGGGTAGCGGGTACAATGAGCAGTTCTTC	CASSIGGVGSGYNEQFF
many	TRBV4-2	TRBD2	TRBJ2-1	TGTGCCAGCAGCCAAGATGGACTAGCGGGGGGGTACAATGAGCAGTTCTTC	CASSQDGLAGGYNEQFF
few	TRBV20-1	-	TRBJ2-1	TGCAGTGCCCCTTTAAGTAATGAGCAGTTCTTC	CSAPLSNEQFF
many	TRBV3-1	-	TRBJ1-5	TGTGCCAGCAGCCAAGATGGCGGGGATCAGCCCCAGCATTTT	CASSQDGGDQPQHF
many	TRBV2	-	TRBJ2-1	TGTGCCAGCAGCGTCAGGGAGGTTGGTGAGCAGTTCTTC	CASSVREVGEQFF
-	TRBV7-9	TRBD2	TRBJ2-3	TGTGCCAGCAGCTCGCCTAGCGGGATGTCCTCTAGCACAGATACGCAGTATTTT	CASSSPSGMSSSTDTQYF
many	TRBV20-1	-	TRBJ1-1	TGCAGTGCTAGAGATGAGTTTGGGTCTGCCACTGAAGCTTTCTTT	CSARDEFGSATEAFF
few	TRBV3-1	TRBD2	TRBJ2-1	TGTGCCAGCAGTCCCCCAAGCGGGGGACAGTTCTTC	CASSPPSGGQFF
-	TRBV27	-	TRBJ2-1	TGTGCCAGCAGTTTACCGGGGGGCCTAAATAATGAGCAGTTCTTC	CASSLPGGLNNEQFF
few	TRBV12-5	-	TRBJ2-6	TGTGCTAGTGGTTTGGCCCCTGGGACCTACCGGGCCAACGTCCTGACTTTC	CASGLAPGTYRANVLTF
-	TRBV3-1	-	TRBJ1-2	TGTGCCAGCAGCCAGGAGTACTATGGCTACACCTTC	CASSQEYYGYTF
-	TRBV7-2	-	TRBJ1-6	TGTGCCAGCAGCGCGGACAGCAATTCACCCCTCCACTTT	CASSADSNSPLHF
-	TRBV27	-	TRBJ2-7	TGTGCCAGCAGTTTATCTTGGGCTTGGGAGCAGTACTTC	CASSLSWAWEQYF
-	TRBV9	-	TRBJ1-2	TGTGCCAGCAGCGTGACCAGGGGCTATGGCTACACCTTC	CASSVTRGYGYTF
many	TRBV6-2/TRBV6-3	TRBD1	TRBJ2-7	TGTGCCAGCAGTTACTCGGCAGGGGGCATCTACGAGCAGTACTTC	CASSYSAGGIYEQYF
-	TRBV3-1	TRBD1	TRBJ1-2	TGTGCCAGCAGCCAAGATTATGGAGGACAGGGGATCGGCTACACCTTC	CASSQDYGGQGIGYTF
few	TRBV3-1	TRBD2	TRBJ2-7	TGTGCCAGCAGCCAGCGGGGGGGCGGTTACGAGCAGTACTTC	CASSQRGGGYEQYF
many	TRBV3-1	TRBD2	TRBJ2-5	TGTGCCAGCAGCCAAGGCAGTAGCGGGGGACAAGAGACCCAGTACTTC	CASSQGSSGGQETQYF
many	TRBV19	-	TRBJ1-1	TGTGCCAGTAGTTTAGGGCAAGACACTGAAGCTTTCTTT	CASSLGQDTEAFF
many	TRBV20-1	TRBD1	TRBJ1-1	TGCAGTGCTAGAGATCCGAGACAGGGGGCTCGAAGGTCGACTGAAGCTTTCTTT	CSARDPRQGARRSTEAFF
-	TRBV11-2	-	TRBJ2-1	TGTGCCAGCAGCTTTCACCTCTACAATGAGCAGTTCTTC	CASSFHLYNEQFF
many	TRBV7-3	TRBD1	TRBJ2-6	TGTGCCAGCAGCCCTCGGACAGGCTCTGGGGCCAACGTCCTGACTTTC	CASSPRTGSGANVLTF
many	TRBV27	-	TRBJ2-7	TGTGCCAGCAGTACGACTGGCGAGCAGTACTTC	CASSTTGEQYF
-	TRBV4-2	TRBD1	TRBJ2-5	TGTGCCAGCAGCCCGAGACAGGGGGCTTGGGAGACCCAGTACTTC	CASSPRQGAWETQYF
many	TRBV6-1	-	TRBJ2-7	TGTGCCAGCAGTGACATCGAGAGGGATGGCGGGCAGTACTTC	CASSDIERDGGQYF
-	TRBV3-1	-	TRBJ2-7	TGTGCCAGCAGCCAAGGGACGGAGCAGTACTTC	CASSQGTEQYF